This passage covers 10 T cell receptor beta chains from one sample sequenced in a study of blood T cell repertoires in COVID-19 (dated by TCRdb to the early 2020s). The library was built by means of the immunoSEQ multiplex PCR assay. Drawn from immuneACCESS, this table holds only the in-frame rearrangements with V and J called that TCRdb kept. Clones are partly lost; checked studies trace under half to an unresolved V gene and leave the rest unexplained. Here the sample has about 250,000 clones; approximately 84% occur a single time. The ten top clones hold about a sixth of the sample. Sequenced input: peripheral blood. These TCRs come from a person aged 70 to 85 with COVID-19, enrolled during active disease.

The chain couples TRBV7-2 to TRBJ2-2; tentatively, D is TRBD2 (6 bases). The CDR3 sequence is 14 residues long. Germline loops: CDR1 SGHTA, CDR2 FQGNSA. Deletions cut 2 bases from V and 8 bases from J, with 12 bases between. CDR3 in DNA: TGTGCCAGCAGCTTATTGCCGGGGGTTGGGGAGCTGTTTTTT. This gives the protein CASSLLPGVGELFF.

This clone was counted a single time. The chain combines TRBV27 with TRBJ2-3; 11 nucleotides line up with TRBD2. CDR1 and CDR2 from the germline V gene are MNHEY and SMNVEV (reference sequence). Unmatched junction bases numbered 12, after V lost 8 bases and J lost 8 bases. The CDR3 contains 15 residues. The CDR3 region is CASGELAGAPVTQYF. For the CDR3, the DNA is TGTGCCAGCGGGGAACTAGCGGGGGCCCCTGTTACGCAGTATTTT.

This chain joins TRBV27 and TRBJ2-3, with D possibly TRBD2 on 6 matching bases. In germline, CDR1 is MNHEY, CDR2 SMNVEV (reference sequence). Trimming cost V 2 bases and J 4 bases, with 13 bases left between them. The CDR3 has 15 amino acids. CDR3 in DNA: TGTGCCAGCAGTTTAGAGGGGCGCGGGGCAGATACGCAGTATTTT. Protein: CASSLEGRGADTQYF.

This clone was counted once. V gene TRBV19 combines with J gene TRBJ1-5, with 8 bases matching TRBD1. With 4 bases clipped from V and 5 bases from J, the junction kept 4 bases outside the gene matches. Germline V gives CDR1 LNHDA, CDR2 SQIVND (reference sequence). This CDR3 has 14 residues. The CDR3 region is CASSRDRMDQPQHF. The CDR3 DNA is TGTGCCAGTAGTAGGGACAGGATGGATCAGCCCCAGCATTTT. The whole variable domain, remainder taken from reference TRBV19 and TRBJ1-5, is DGGITQSPKYLFRKEGQNVTLSCEQNLNHDAMYWYRQDPGQGLRLIYYSQIVNDFQKGDIAEGYSVSREKKESFPLTVTSAQKNPTAFYLCASSRDRMDQPQHFGDGTRLSIL.

This clone was recorded only once. This chain joins TRBV7-9 and TRBJ2-2; 9 bases match TRBD2. With 5 bases clipped from V and 5 bases from J, the junction kept 9 bases outside the gene matches. The CDR3 extends over 16 amino acids. Germline CDR1 reads SEHNR; CDR2 reads FQNEAQ (reference sequence). CDR3 sequence (DNA): TGTGCCAGCAGCCCTCAAGCGGGGGGCCGAACCGGGGAGCTGTTTTTT. This gives the protein CASSPQAGGRTGELFF.

The chain recombines TRBV7-9 with TRBJ2-7, with 8 nucleotides matching TRBD2. CDR1 SEHNR and CDR2 FQNEAQ come from the germline V gene (reference sequence). The trim removed 3 bases at V and 3 bases at J, leaving 7 bases unmatched. The CDR3 contains 15 residues. Here the CDR3 DNA reads TGTGCCAGCAGCTTGACTGGCGGGGGGAACTACGAGCAGTACTTC. Translated, it gives CASSLTGGGNYEQYF.

The rearrangement joins TRBV4-2 to TRBJ2-5; 7 bases agree with TRBD2. V trimming: 1 base; J trimming: 1 base; junction bases outside the gene matches: 6. The germline gives CDR1 LGHNA, CDR2 YNFKEQ. This CDR3 region has 16 residues. This chain's CDR3 is CASSQAAASGQETQYF. The CDR3 region has the DNA TGTGCCAGCAGCCAAGCCGCGGCTAGCGGCCAAGAGACCCAGTACTTC.

V gene TRBV9 combines with J gene TRBJ2-7; 12 bases are shared with TRBD2. The CDR3 consists of 17 residues. With V trimmed by 3 bases and J by 3 bases, 10 bases remained unmatched. Germline CDR1 is SGDLS and CDR2 is YYNGEE. The CDR3 DNA reads as TGTGCCAGCAGCGCAAACGTCGGACTAGCGGGGAACTACGAGCAGTACTTC. Its protein product is CASSANVGLAGNYEQYF.

This clone came up a few times. The V and J genes are TRBV5-6 and TRBJ2-7, with 11 positions matching TRBD1. The CDR3 consists of 15 residues. From germline, CDR1 is SGHDT and CDR2 YYEEEE. Trimming cost V 0 bases and J 5 bases; bases outside gene matches: 4. CDR3 DNA: TGTGCCAGCAGCTTGGGGGACAGGGGGTATCACGAGCAGTACTTC. It is translated as CASSLGDRGYHEQYF.

The chain combines TRBV5-1 with TRBJ2-7; maybe TRBD1 (6 bases). From germline, CDR1 is SGHRS and CDR2 YFSETQ. The V gene lost 0 bases and the J gene lost 6 bases, with 16 bases spanning the gap. The CDR3 is made up of 15 amino acids. The CDR3 spells CASSLVGPEGGEQYF. The CDR3 nucleotides are TGCGCCAGCAGCTTGGTGGGCCCAGAAGGGGGCGAGCAGTACTTC. The entire variable domain, with the rest obtained from reference TRBV5-1 and TRBJ2-7, is as follows: KAGVTQTPRYLIKTRGQQVTLSCSPISGHRSVSWYQQTPGQGLQFLFEYFSETQRNKGNFPGRFSGRQFSNSRSEMNVSTLELGDSALYLCASSLVGPEGGEQYFGPGTRLTVT.